The 21 T cell receptor beta chains below all came from one sample that was sequenced in a study of human T cells and chemical hapten exposure. Time point given: patch test 1, 2 weeks after DPC sensitization. Treatment given: therapeutic diphenylcyclopropenone sensitization with weekly scalp DPC. MiXCR, applied by TCRdb to the RACE reads, yields one record per CDR3 protein. The repertoire holds about 110,000 distinct CDR3 sequences, with around 10% as singletons. Material: whole blood, obtained in connection with sensitization to the hapten diphenylcyclopropenone (DPC). These TCRs come from a woman aged 40 to 50 with alopecia areata. Some clones in this sample may be carry-over from other donors' samples.

In this sample, this clonotype turned up many times. J is TRBJ1-6 and V is TRBV10-3; unclear D gene. V dropped 10 bases and J dropped 7 bases, with 11 bases sitting between them. Per the germline V gene, CDR1 is ENHRY and CDR2 is SYGVKD. This CDR3 spans 12 amino acids. The CDR3 region is CANSGGNSPLHF. CDR3 nucleotide sequence: TGTGCCAACAGCGGAGGGAATTCACCCCTCCACTTT.

The gene calls are TRBV7-8 and TRBJ2-6; the D is unclear. V was clipped by 10 bases and J by 0 bases, with 19 bases between them. Germline V CDR1 and CDR2: SGHVS, FQNEAQ. The CDR3 is 17 amino acids. In DNA, the CDR3 is TGTGCCACCTATCAATCGAGATCCGACTCTGGGGCCAACGTCCTGACTTTC. The encoded protein is CATYQSRSDSGANVLTF.

This clonotype was counted ten times or more. The chain combines TRBV27 with TRBJ2-5, with D possibly being TRBD1 or TRBD2 (5 bases each). The V end lost 7 bases, the J end lost 4 bases, and 10 bases lay between the germline ends. The CDR3 is 12 residues long. The germline CDR1 and CDR2 sequences are MNHEY and SMNVEV (reference sequence). CDR3 loop: CASMSGRETQYF. In nucleotides, the CDR3 is TGTGCCAGCATGTCGGGACGAGAGACCCAGTACTTC.

The sample holds many counts of this clonotype. The V and J genes are TRBV12-3 or TRBV12-4 and TRBJ2-5, with TRBD2 matching over 14 bases. CDR3 length: 15 residues. V was pared by 6 bases and J by 4 bases, with 4 bases of the junction left unmatched. CDR3 protein: CASSQGTSGRETQYF. In nucleotides, the CDR3 is TGTGCCAGCAGCCAAGGGACTAGCGGGAGAGAGACCCAGTACTTC.

At least ten counts were recorded for this clonotype. V gene TRBV2 combines with J gene TRBJ2-3; TRBD2 aligns across 11 bases. The CDR3 extends over 17 amino acids. Trimming cost V 4 bases and J 2 bases; bases outside gene matches: 8. Germline V gene sequence: CDR1 SNHLY, CDR2 FYNNEI. Here the CDR3 reads CASSGLLAGAHTDTQYF. CDR3 in DNA: TGTGCCAGCAGTGGATTACTAGCGGGGGCCCACACAGATACGCAGTATTTT.

V and J are TRBV4-3 and TRBJ1-1; no clear D. CDR3 size: 16 residues. V was trimmed by 0 bases and J by 0 bases, leaving 11 bases between them. Germline V lookup: CDR1 LGHNA, CDR2 YSLEER. Here the CDR3 reads CASSQESARMNTEAFF. The CDR3 coding sequence is TGCGCCAGCAGCCAAGAAAGCGCCAGGATGAACACTGAAGCTTTCTTT.

The chain has TRBV30 and TRBJ1-1, with 8 positions matching TRBD1. Germline-derived CDR1 and CDR2 are GTSNPN and SVGIG (reference sequence). V dropped 2 bases and J dropped 6; count of bases not matched to a gene: 11. The length of the CDR3 is 15 residues. The CDR3 sequence: CAWSPGQGFLAEAFF. CDR3 bases: TGTGCCTGGAGTCCCGGACAGGGATTTTTGGCTGAAGCTTTCTTT.

This clonotype came up many times. V and J are TRBV28 and TRBJ1-2; D gene unclear. In germline, CDR1 is MDHEN, CDR2 SYDVKM. This CDR3 is 13 amino acids long. Trimming pared 5 bases from V and 5 bases from J, leaving 12 bases between. The CDR3, as DNA: TGTGCCAGCAGTCCCGCTCGAGAGTATGGCTACACCTTC. Translating it yields CASSPAREYGYTF.

CDR3 amino acids: CASSRGDYNSPLHF. The CDR3 bases are TGTGCCAGCAGCCGCGGGGACTATAATTCACCCCTCCACTTT. This chain uses TRBV7-2 with TRBJ1-6; D unclear. This CDR3 is 14 amino acids long. Trimming took off 5 bases at V and 3 bases at J, with 8 bases between the two ends. CDR1 SGHTA and CDR2 FQGNSA come from the germline V gene.

Many counts were recorded for this clonotype. The chain joins TRBV4-3 to TRBJ1-6; 8 bases are shared with TRBD1. V trimming: 1 base; J trimming: 11 bases; junction bases outside the gene matches: 4. This CDR3 has 14 amino acids. Germline values: CDR1 LGHNA, CDR2 YSLEER. The CDR3 sequence is CASSQAETGAPLHF. The CDR3, as DNA: TGCGCCAGCAGCCAAGCGGAGACAGGGGCACCCCTCCACTTT.

Many counts were recorded for this clonotype. The rearrangement links TRBV20-1 to TRBJ2-4; D not certain. Looked up from germline, CDR1 is DFQATT and CDR2 is SNEGSKA (reference sequence). The length of the CDR3 is 11 residues. V gave up 0 bases and J gave up 15 bases, with 12 bases separating them. Here the CDR3 reads CSARDGLPAYF. As DNA, the CDR3 is TGCAGTGCTAGAGACGGCCTGCCGGCGTACTTC.

The rearrangement uses TRBV20-1 and TRBJ2-6; D is uncertain. CDR3 length equals 14 residues. Trimming stripped 2 bases from V and 4 bases from J, with 9 bases between. CDR1 is DFQATT and CDR2 is SNEGSKA in the germline V gene (reference sequence). Here the CDR3 reads CSARSVAGANVLTF. The CDR3 DNA follows: TGCAGTGCTAGAAGCGTTGCAGGGGCCAACGTCCTGACTTTC.

This clonotype was counted at least ten times. The chain's CDR3 is CAWGPTGWWDSGANVLTF. CDR3 DNA: TGTGCCTGGGGGCCAACAGGTTGGTGGGACTCTGGGGCCAACGTCCTGACTTTC. This chain uses TRBV30 with TRBJ2-6; the D gene is possibly TRBD1 (5 bases). The germline CDR1 and CDR2 sequences are GTSNPN and SVGIG (reference sequence). The CDR3 is 18 residues long. Trimming left V 5 bases short and J 0 bases short, with 20 bases between.

The sample holds many counts of this clonotype. The chain has TRBV5-1 and TRBJ2-5; no reliable D call. Germline V lookup: CDR1 SGHRS, CDR2 YFSETQ. The CDR3 is 13 residues long. The V gene lost 2 bases and the J gene lost 0 bases, with 5 bases spanning the gap. The CDR3 spells CASSFDNQETQYF. The CDR3, as DNA: TGCGCCAGCAGCTTCGATAACCAAGAGACCCAGTACTTC. The full variable domain, rest sourced from reference TRBV5-1 and TRBJ2-5, is KAGVTQTPRYLIKTRGQQVTLSCSPISGHRSVSWYQQTPGQGLQFLFEYFSETQRNKGNFPGRFSGRQFSNSRSEMNVSTLELGDSALYLCASSFDNQETQYFGPGTRLLVL.

The rearrangement uses TRBV20-1 and TRBJ2-1; D is undetermined. The CDR3 runs to 16 residues. In germline, CDR1 is DFQATT, CDR2 SNEGSKA (reference sequence). The V gene lost 0 bases and the J gene lost 5 bases, with 17 bases spanning the gap. CDR3 residues: CSARDAASPVNNEQFF. Written as DNA, the CDR3 is TGCAGTGCTAGAGATGCGGCTAGTCCGGTAAACAATGAGCAGTTCTTC.

This clonotype came up a few times. The V call is TRBV19, the J call TRBJ1-3; TRBD1 agrees at 11 bases. Germline assignment: CDR1 LNHDA and CDR2 SQIVND (reference sequence). The CDR3 is 16 residues long. V lost 4 bases, J lost 4 bases, and 6 bases stayed unmatched. CDR3 in DNA: TGTGCCAGTAGTACTCGGGACAGGGGGAACGGAAACACCATATATTTT. Its translation is CASSTRDRGNGNTIYF.

This chain links TRBV28 with TRBJ2-1; 8 bases align to TRBD2. After removal of 5 bases from V and 9 bases from J, the junction contained 12 bases not matched to a gene. The CDR3 totals 15 residues. From germline, CDR1 is MDHEN and CDR2 SYDVKM. CDR3 residues: CASSPPASGPGEQFF. The CDR3 DNA reads TGTGCCAGCAGTCCACCGGCTAGCGGGCCAGGTGAGCAGTTCTTC. Together with reference TRBV28 and TRBJ2-1, the CDR3 gives the full variable domain: DVKVTQSSRYLVKRTGEKVFLECVQDMDHENMFWYRQDPGLGLRLIYFSYDVKMKEKGDIPEGYSVSREKKERFSLILESASTNQTSMYLCASSPPASGPGEQFFGPGTRLTVL.

This clonotype was counted only a few times. V gene TRBV5-6 combines with J gene TRBJ2-5; D remains unclear. CDR3 length: 13 amino acids. The V gene lost 4 bases and the J gene lost 5 bases, with 12 bases spanning the gap. Germline CDR1 reads SGHDT; CDR2 reads YYEEEE. The CDR3, as DNA: TGTGCCAGCAGCGCCGACTTGAGGGAGACCCAGTACTTC. Its translation is CASSADLRETQYF. Filled out from reference TRBV5-6 and TRBJ2-5, the complete variable domain reads DAGVTQSPTHLIKTRGQQVTLRCSPKSGHDTVSWYQQALGQGPQFIFQYYEEEERQRGNFPDRFSGHQFPNYSSELNVNALLLGDSALYLCASSADLRETQYFGPGTRLLVL.

This clonotype has more than one count but fewer than ten. This chain joins TRBV7-2 and TRBJ2-7; D ambiguous. There are 16 residues in the CDR3. Germline V gene data show CDR1 as SGHTA and CDR2 as FQGNSA. V was cut by 7 bases and J by 2 bases, with 21 bases left in between. DNA for the CDR3: TGTGCCAGCACCCTTGCGTGGTTCGGCGGTACCTACGAGCAGTACTTC. It yields the protein CASTLAWFGGTYEQYF.

The sample holds a few counts of this clonotype. The chain carries TRBV14 and TRBJ2-2; D is unclear. Germline loops: CDR1 SGHDN, CDR2 FVKESK. The CDR3 extends over 15 amino acids. The V end lost 0 bases, the J end lost 4 bases, and 9 bases lay between the germline ends. The DNA for the CDR3 is TGTGCCAGCAGCCAAGATTGGGCGGTCACCGGGGAGCTGTTTTTT. Translating gives CASSQDWAVTGELFF.

This clonotype was seen repeatedly, ten times or more. This chain uses TRBV14 with TRBJ2-7; D may be TRBD2 (5 bases). CDR1 is SGHDN, CDR2 FVKESK, per germline. The CDR3 spans 15 residues. The V end lost 1 base, the J end lost 5 bases, and 15 bases lay between the germline ends. CDR3 DNA: TGTGCCAGCAGCCAAGTAGTAGGAGGAATCCACGAGCAGTACTTC. Translated: CASSQVVGGIHEQYF.